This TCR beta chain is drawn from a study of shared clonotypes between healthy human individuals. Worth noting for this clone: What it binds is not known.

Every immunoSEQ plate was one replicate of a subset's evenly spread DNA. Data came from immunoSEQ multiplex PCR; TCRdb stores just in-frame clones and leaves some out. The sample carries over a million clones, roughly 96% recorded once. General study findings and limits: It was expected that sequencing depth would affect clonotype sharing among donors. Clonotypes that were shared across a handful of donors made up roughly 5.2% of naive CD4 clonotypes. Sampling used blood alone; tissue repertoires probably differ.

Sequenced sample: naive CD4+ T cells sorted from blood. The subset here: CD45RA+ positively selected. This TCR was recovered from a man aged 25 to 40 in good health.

This chain's CDR3 is CASSPAPRTGVSRGPDTQYF. The CDR3 bases are TGTGCCAGCTCACCGGCCCCCCGGACAGGGGTTTCTCGCGGACCCGATACGCAGTATTTT. The gene calls are TRBV18 and TRBJ2-3; 9 nucleotides align to TRBD1. Per germline, CDR1 KGHSH and CDR2 LQKENI. This CDR3 has 20 residues. V was pared by 3 bases and J by 6 bases, with 22 bases of the junction left unmatched.